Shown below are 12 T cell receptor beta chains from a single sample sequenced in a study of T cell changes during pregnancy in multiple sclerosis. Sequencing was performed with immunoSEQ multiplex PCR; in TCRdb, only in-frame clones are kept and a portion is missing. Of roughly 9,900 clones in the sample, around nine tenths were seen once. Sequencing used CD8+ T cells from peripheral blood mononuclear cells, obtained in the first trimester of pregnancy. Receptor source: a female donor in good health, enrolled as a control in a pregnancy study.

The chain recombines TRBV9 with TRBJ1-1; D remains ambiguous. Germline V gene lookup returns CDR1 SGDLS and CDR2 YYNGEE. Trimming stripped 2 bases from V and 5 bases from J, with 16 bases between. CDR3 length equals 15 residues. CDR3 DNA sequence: TGTGCCAGCAGCGTTTCGGACTCCGGCCGTACTGAAGCTTTCTTT. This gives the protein CASSVSDSGRTEAFF.

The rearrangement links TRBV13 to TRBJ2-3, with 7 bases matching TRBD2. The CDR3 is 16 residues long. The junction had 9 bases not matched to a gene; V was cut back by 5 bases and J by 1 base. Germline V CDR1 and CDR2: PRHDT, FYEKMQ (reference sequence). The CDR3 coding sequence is TGTGCCAGCAGCGCCGTTGGGGGGGTCCGCACAGATACGCAGTATTTT. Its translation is CASSAVGGVRTDTQYF.

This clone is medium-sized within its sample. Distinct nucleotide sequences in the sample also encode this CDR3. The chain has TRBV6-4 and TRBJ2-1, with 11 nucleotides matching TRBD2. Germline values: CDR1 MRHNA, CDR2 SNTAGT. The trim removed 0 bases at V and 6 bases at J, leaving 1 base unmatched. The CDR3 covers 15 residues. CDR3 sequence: CASSDSSGGANEQFF. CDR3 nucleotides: TGTGCCAGCAGTGACTCTAGCGGGGGGGCCAATGAGCAGTTCTTC.

The chain's CDR3 is CASYKERGSYNEQFF. The CDR3 coding sequence is TGTGCCAGCTACAAGGAGCGGGGCTCCTACAATGAGCAGTTCTTC. The chain joins TRBV5-8 to TRBJ2-1, with TRBD2 identical over 7 bases. This CDR3 comprises 15 residues. CDR1 and CDR2 (germline): SGHTS, YDEGEE. The trim removed 7 bases at V and 0 bases at J, leaving 7 bases unmatched.

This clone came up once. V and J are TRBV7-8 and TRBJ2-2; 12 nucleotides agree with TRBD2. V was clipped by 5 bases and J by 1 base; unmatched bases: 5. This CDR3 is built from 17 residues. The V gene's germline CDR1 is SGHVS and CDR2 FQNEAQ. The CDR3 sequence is CASSPRTSGVNTGELFF. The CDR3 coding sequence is TGTGCCAGCAGCCCACGGACTAGCGGGGTGAACACCGGGGAGCTGTTTTTT.

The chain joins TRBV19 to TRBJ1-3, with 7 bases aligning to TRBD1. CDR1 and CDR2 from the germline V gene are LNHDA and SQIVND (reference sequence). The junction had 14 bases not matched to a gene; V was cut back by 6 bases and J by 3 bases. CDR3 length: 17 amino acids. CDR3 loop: CASRPVGATGFGNTIYF. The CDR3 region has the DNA TGTGCCAGTAGACCTGTGGGGGCGACAGGGTTTGGAAACACCATATATTTT.

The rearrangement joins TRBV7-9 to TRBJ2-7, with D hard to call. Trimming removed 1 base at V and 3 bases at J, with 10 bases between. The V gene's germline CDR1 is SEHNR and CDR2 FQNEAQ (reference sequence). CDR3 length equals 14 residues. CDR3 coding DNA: TGTGCCAGCAGCTTAGATATAGATTTCTACGAGCAGTACTTC. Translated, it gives CASSLDIDFYEQYF.

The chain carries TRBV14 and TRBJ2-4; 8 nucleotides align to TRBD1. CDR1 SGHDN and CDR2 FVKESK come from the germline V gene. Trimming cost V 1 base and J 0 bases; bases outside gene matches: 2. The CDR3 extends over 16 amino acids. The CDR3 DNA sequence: TGTGCCAGCAGCCAAGGACAGGGGAGAGCCAAAAACATTCAGTACTTC. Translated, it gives CASSQGQGRAKNIQYF. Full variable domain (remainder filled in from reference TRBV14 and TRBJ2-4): EAGVTQFPSHSVIEKGQTVTLRCDPISGHDNLYWYRRVMGKEIKFLLHFVKESKQDESGMPNNRFLAERTGGTYSTLKVQPAELEDSGVYFCASSQGQGRAKNIQYFGAGTRLSVL.

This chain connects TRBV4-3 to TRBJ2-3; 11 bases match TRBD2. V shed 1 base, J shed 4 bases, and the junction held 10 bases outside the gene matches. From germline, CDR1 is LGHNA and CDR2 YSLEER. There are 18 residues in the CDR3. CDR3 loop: CASSQAGVAGGPADTQYF. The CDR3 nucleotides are TGCGCCAGCAGCCAAGCTGGGGTAGCGGGGGGGCCAGCAGATACGCAGTATTTT.

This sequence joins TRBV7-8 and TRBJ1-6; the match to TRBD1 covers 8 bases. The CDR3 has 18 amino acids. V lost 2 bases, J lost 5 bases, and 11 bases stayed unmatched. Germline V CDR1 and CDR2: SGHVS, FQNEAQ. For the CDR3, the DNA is TGTGCCAGCAGCTTAATGGGGGGACAGGAGCTAGATAATTCACCCCTCCACTTT. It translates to CASSLMGGQELDNSPLHF.

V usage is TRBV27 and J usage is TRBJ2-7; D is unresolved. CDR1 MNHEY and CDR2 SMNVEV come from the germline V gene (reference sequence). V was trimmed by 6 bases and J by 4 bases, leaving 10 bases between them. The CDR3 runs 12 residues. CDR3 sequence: CASSGQLYEQYF. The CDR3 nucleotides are TGTGCCAGCAGCGGTCAACTTTACGAGCAGTACTTC.

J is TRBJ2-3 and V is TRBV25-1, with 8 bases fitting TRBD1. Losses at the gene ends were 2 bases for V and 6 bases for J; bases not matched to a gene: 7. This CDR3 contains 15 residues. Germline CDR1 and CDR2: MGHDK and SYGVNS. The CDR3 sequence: CASSETGGGRDTQYF. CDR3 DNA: TGTGCCAGCAGTGAAACAGGGGGAGGTAGGGATACGCAGTATTTT.